This entry describes one TCR beta chain. Which antigen it targets is not known. No quality values exist for individual bases; no much larger clone is one base distant. TCRbeta CDR3 regions were amplified from genomic DNA using the immunoSEQ Assay, a bias-controlled multiplex PCR. In the authors' own workflow: Within the assay, amplification of reference gene primers was used to estimate how many nucleated cells each sample contained. To quantify the absolute abundance of each unique TCRbeta CDR3 rearrangement, sequence reads were collapsed and filtered. For each sample, productive Simpson clonality was calculated by taking the square root of Simpson's diversity index across productive rearrangements. In TCRdb, the immuneACCESS table is reduced to in-frame sequences with V and J assigned. These tables do not hold every clone; where another copy was compared, an unresolved V gene accounts for under half, and the others remain unexplained. V and J calls and clone size follow that table, whereas D and trimming were derived from the DNA. The sample table records roughly 250,000 clones; about 85% of these occur just once. Jointly, the top ten make up 0.85% to 0.9% of the sample.

One collaborating source in Seattle enrolled patients while the patients were actively infected and followed the patients over time throughout the course of disease. Whole blood was collected in K2EDTA tubes by collaborating institutions according to the institutions' own protocols. For TCRbeta analysis, collaborators shipped samples as frozen whole blood, isolated PBMCs, or DNA extracted from either of those sample types. The sample is drawn from a study of blood T cell repertoires in COVID-19 (TCRdb year 2020). Broadly, across the study: The collaborator samples originated in the United States, Italy and Spain and spanned the acute and convalescent phases of COVID-19. The dataset comprised deeply sampled blood TCRbeta repertoires from subjects exposed to, actively infected with, or recovered from COVID-19. Samples came from the ongoing ImmuneRACE study (first 160 participants) plus 1,254 subjects from 6 global collaborators. A de-identified subject ID, COVID-19 status, age in years and sex were almost always included in the sample metadata. The repertoires were released in a freely available public database meant as a resource for research on the immune response to SARS-CoV-2. The material from the prospective study consisted of cDNA or gDNA derived from T cells, B-cell-depleted T cells, or PBMCs. Where HLA class I and class II types were available, the types were taken from metadata supplied by the sample provider, not from assay-based typing. The research as a whole found: Clinical and demographic metadata were provided uncurated, with the amount varying by source and participant.

Sequencing was done on a sample of peripheral blood. The source is a human donor with COVID-19, enrolled during active disease. The donor label of this sample is uncertain.

The nucleotide sequence is given as TGTGCCAGTATGGGCTGGAACAGCCTTTCTAACTATGGCTACACCTTC. Its coded protein is CASMGWNSLSNYGYTF. The V gene is TRBV19 and the J gene is TRBJ1-2; the D gene is unclear. V gives up 7 bases and J gives up 0 bases, and the segment between their germline ends measures 18 bases. The CDR3 goes from the cysteine to the phenylalanine over 16 residues. Only the CDR3 portion is preserved as DNA: 48 bases, with reading frame beginning at the first base. The germline V gene (reference sequence) gives CDR1 as LNHDA and CDR2 as SQIVND.